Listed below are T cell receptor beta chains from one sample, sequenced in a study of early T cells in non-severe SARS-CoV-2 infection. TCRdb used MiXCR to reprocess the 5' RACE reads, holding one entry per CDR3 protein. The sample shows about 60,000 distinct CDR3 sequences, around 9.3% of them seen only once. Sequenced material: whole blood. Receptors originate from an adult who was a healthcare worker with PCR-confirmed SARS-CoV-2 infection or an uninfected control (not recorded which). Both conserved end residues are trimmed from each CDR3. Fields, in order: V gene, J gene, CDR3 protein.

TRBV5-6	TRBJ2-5	ASSSSGSGETQY
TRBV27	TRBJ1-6	ASSTPGGYNSPLH
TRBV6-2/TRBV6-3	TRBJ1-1	ASTDPSDRGENTEAF
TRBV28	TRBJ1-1	ASSLIDVQSEAF
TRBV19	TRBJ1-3	ASGVKISGNTIY
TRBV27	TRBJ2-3	ASSLIVGNTQY
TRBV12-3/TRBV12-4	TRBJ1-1	ASSLGVGTTEAF
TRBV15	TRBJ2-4	ATSSSGSGTLNIQY
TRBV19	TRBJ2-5	ASSTGQVLQETQY
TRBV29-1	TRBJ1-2	SVDLTGQTANYGYT
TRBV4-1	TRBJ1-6	ASSPTGSSYNSPLH
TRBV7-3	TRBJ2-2	ASSLTGLASPGELF
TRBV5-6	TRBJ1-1	ASSGTGKTEAF
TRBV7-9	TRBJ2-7	ASSLTGVSYEQY
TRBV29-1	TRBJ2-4	SVEERDGRENIQY
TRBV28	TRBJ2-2	ASSGPTGELF
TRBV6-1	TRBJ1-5	ASIMGFNSNQPQH
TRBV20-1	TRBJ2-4	SADYRGGKNIQY
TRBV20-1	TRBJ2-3	SARDQNSGDTQY
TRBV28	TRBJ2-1	ASTGRGVSYNEQF
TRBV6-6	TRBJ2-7	ASQNTVEQY
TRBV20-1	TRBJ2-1	SARGPRTSGETYNEQF
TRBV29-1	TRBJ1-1	SVGEMNTEAF
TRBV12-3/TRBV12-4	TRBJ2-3	ASSRQRLAGIPTQY
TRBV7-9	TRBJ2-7	ASSSMREGTYEQY
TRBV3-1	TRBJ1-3	ASSQVHRGFLRSSGNTIY
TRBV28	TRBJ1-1	ARKGAGNTEAF
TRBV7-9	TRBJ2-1	ASSLERGRGQGPQSSYNEQF
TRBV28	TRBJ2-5	ASSFFQSGEQETQY
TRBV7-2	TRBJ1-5	ASSFHRGLRSNQPQH
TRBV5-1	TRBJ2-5	ASRDAETQY
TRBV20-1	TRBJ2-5	SAYFQGGETQY
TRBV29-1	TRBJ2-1	SVAKDRGLMQGQF
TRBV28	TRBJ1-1	ASSFSPWGVGDTEAF
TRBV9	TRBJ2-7	ASSVVAGGPYEQY
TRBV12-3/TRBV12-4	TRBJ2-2	ASSPDPGELF
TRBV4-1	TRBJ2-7	ASSSPGQRYEQY
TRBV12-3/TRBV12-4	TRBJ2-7	ASSFGGQTSYEQY
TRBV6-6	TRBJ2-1	ASKTASYNEQF
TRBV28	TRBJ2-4	ASSFRQGGIQY
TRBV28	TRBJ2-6	ASKSGANVLT
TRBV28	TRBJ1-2	ASGQGGDYGYT
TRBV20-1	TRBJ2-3	SARGDRFTDTQY